The 7 T cell receptor beta chains in this list originate from one sample, sequenced in a study of beta chain features in type 1 diabetes. Study conclusions and caveats: Within each of all four CD4+ subsets, Type 1 diabetes patients had TCRB CDR3s that were moderately but significantly shorter.

Expressed TCRB transcripts got sequenced, as all isolated RNA was reverse transcribed. Produced via immunoSEQ multiplex PCR; TCRdb's table is partial and in-frame only. The table lists more than 200,000 clones, roughly 17% of them singletons, with 0.065% to 0.095% in the top ten. Which antigens these TCRs recognize remains unknown. Sequencing was done on a sample of naive CD4+ T cells from blood. These receptors came from a man in his thirties or forties with type 1 diabetes.

This clone occurred a few times. The V gene is TRBV4-1, the J gene TRBJ2-3, with TRBD2 identical over 11 bases. The V and J ends lost 0 bases and 4 bases, in that order; junction bases with no gene match: 6. Germline V gene data show CDR1 as MGHRA and CDR2 as YSYEKL. This CDR3 is 17 amino acids long. In DNA form, the CDR3 reads TGCGCCAGCAGCCAAGAGACTAGCGGGAATTTCGCAGATACGCAGTATTTT. Amino acid sequence: CASSQETSGNFADTQYF.

This chain uses TRBV30 with TRBJ1-5, with a weak D call TRBD1 (6 bases). CDR1 GTSNPN and CDR2 SVGIG come from the germline V gene (reference sequence). The V gene lost 0 bases and the J gene lost 6 bases, with 9 bases spanning the gap. The CDR3 length is 13 residues. CDR3 protein: CAWSVLRGQPQHF. The CDR3 DNA follows: TGTGCCTGGAGTGTACTCAGGGGTCAGCCCCAGCATTTT. The entire variable domain, with the rest obtained from reference TRBV30 and TRBJ1-5, is as follows: SQTIHQWPATLVQPVGSPLSLECTVEGTSNPNLYWYRQAAGRGLQLLFYSVGIGQISSEVPQNLSASRPQDRQFILSSKKLLLSDSGFYLCAWSVLRGQPQHFGDGTRLSIL.

This clone was counted only a few times. The genes are TRBV9 and TRBJ2-1; 9 bases line up with TRBD2. The J segment lost 7 bases and the V segment lost 4 bases, leaving 9 bases of the junction unmatched. Germline V CDR1 and CDR2: SGDLS, YYNGEE. The CDR3 loop spans 15 amino acids. The CDR3 coding sequence is TGTGCCAGCAGCCTCACAACTAGCGGGTTGAATGAGCAGTTCTTC. Translation gives CASSLTTSGLNEQFF.

The chain employs TRBV30 and TRBJ1-1; D unclear. Trimming cost V 2 bases and J 0 bases, with 22 bases left between them. CDR3 length: 18 residues. Germline-derived CDR1 and CDR2 are GTSNPN and SVGIG (reference sequence). The CDR3 coding sequence is TGTGCCTGGAGTAATTGGCGGATTGCGAGGAGCATGAACACTGAAGCTTTCTTT. Protein sequence: CAWSNWRIARSMNTEAFF.

On this clone itself: The same CDR3 also results from other DNA sequences found in this sample. The genes are TRBV30 and TRBJ1-2; D perhaps matches TRBD1 (6 bases). Trimming removed 0 bases at V and 2 bases at J, with 7 bases between. The CDR3 runs 13 residues. Per germline, CDR1 GTSNPN and CDR2 SVGIG (reference sequence). The chain's CDR3 is CAWSVGQNYGYTF. CDR3 DNA: TGTGCCTGGAGTGTAGGACAGAACTATGGCTACACCTTC. The entire variable domain, with the rest obtained from reference TRBV30 and TRBJ1-2, is as follows: SQTIHQWPATLVQPVGSPLSLECTVEGTSNPNLYWYRQAAGRGLQLLFYSVGIGQISSEVPQNLSASRPQDRQFILSSKKLLLSDSGFYLCAWSVGQNYGYTFGSGTRLTVV.

This clone has a handful of counts. The chain recombines TRBV7-2 with TRBJ2-7, with 12 bases identical to TRBD2. Germline V lookup: CDR1 SGHTA, CDR2 FQGNSA. V was pared by 6 bases and J by 4 bases, with 7 bases of the junction left unmatched. The length of the CDR3 is 15 residues. DNA of the CDR3: TGTGCCAGCAGATCCGGGACTAGCGGGCTATACGAGCAGTACTTC. The encoded protein is CASRSGTSGLYEQYF.

This clone was counted only a few times. The chain links TRBV10-3 to TRBJ2-3, with 7 bases that match TRBD1. V shed 6 bases and J 5 bases; nucleotides not matched to a gene: 11. CDR1 and CDR2 from the germline V gene are ENHRY and SYGVKD. The CDR3 runs 15 residues. The DNA for the CDR3 is TGTGCCATCAGAGCCCTACAGGGGAAGGGAGATACGCAGTATTTT. It encodes CAIRALQGKGDTQYF.